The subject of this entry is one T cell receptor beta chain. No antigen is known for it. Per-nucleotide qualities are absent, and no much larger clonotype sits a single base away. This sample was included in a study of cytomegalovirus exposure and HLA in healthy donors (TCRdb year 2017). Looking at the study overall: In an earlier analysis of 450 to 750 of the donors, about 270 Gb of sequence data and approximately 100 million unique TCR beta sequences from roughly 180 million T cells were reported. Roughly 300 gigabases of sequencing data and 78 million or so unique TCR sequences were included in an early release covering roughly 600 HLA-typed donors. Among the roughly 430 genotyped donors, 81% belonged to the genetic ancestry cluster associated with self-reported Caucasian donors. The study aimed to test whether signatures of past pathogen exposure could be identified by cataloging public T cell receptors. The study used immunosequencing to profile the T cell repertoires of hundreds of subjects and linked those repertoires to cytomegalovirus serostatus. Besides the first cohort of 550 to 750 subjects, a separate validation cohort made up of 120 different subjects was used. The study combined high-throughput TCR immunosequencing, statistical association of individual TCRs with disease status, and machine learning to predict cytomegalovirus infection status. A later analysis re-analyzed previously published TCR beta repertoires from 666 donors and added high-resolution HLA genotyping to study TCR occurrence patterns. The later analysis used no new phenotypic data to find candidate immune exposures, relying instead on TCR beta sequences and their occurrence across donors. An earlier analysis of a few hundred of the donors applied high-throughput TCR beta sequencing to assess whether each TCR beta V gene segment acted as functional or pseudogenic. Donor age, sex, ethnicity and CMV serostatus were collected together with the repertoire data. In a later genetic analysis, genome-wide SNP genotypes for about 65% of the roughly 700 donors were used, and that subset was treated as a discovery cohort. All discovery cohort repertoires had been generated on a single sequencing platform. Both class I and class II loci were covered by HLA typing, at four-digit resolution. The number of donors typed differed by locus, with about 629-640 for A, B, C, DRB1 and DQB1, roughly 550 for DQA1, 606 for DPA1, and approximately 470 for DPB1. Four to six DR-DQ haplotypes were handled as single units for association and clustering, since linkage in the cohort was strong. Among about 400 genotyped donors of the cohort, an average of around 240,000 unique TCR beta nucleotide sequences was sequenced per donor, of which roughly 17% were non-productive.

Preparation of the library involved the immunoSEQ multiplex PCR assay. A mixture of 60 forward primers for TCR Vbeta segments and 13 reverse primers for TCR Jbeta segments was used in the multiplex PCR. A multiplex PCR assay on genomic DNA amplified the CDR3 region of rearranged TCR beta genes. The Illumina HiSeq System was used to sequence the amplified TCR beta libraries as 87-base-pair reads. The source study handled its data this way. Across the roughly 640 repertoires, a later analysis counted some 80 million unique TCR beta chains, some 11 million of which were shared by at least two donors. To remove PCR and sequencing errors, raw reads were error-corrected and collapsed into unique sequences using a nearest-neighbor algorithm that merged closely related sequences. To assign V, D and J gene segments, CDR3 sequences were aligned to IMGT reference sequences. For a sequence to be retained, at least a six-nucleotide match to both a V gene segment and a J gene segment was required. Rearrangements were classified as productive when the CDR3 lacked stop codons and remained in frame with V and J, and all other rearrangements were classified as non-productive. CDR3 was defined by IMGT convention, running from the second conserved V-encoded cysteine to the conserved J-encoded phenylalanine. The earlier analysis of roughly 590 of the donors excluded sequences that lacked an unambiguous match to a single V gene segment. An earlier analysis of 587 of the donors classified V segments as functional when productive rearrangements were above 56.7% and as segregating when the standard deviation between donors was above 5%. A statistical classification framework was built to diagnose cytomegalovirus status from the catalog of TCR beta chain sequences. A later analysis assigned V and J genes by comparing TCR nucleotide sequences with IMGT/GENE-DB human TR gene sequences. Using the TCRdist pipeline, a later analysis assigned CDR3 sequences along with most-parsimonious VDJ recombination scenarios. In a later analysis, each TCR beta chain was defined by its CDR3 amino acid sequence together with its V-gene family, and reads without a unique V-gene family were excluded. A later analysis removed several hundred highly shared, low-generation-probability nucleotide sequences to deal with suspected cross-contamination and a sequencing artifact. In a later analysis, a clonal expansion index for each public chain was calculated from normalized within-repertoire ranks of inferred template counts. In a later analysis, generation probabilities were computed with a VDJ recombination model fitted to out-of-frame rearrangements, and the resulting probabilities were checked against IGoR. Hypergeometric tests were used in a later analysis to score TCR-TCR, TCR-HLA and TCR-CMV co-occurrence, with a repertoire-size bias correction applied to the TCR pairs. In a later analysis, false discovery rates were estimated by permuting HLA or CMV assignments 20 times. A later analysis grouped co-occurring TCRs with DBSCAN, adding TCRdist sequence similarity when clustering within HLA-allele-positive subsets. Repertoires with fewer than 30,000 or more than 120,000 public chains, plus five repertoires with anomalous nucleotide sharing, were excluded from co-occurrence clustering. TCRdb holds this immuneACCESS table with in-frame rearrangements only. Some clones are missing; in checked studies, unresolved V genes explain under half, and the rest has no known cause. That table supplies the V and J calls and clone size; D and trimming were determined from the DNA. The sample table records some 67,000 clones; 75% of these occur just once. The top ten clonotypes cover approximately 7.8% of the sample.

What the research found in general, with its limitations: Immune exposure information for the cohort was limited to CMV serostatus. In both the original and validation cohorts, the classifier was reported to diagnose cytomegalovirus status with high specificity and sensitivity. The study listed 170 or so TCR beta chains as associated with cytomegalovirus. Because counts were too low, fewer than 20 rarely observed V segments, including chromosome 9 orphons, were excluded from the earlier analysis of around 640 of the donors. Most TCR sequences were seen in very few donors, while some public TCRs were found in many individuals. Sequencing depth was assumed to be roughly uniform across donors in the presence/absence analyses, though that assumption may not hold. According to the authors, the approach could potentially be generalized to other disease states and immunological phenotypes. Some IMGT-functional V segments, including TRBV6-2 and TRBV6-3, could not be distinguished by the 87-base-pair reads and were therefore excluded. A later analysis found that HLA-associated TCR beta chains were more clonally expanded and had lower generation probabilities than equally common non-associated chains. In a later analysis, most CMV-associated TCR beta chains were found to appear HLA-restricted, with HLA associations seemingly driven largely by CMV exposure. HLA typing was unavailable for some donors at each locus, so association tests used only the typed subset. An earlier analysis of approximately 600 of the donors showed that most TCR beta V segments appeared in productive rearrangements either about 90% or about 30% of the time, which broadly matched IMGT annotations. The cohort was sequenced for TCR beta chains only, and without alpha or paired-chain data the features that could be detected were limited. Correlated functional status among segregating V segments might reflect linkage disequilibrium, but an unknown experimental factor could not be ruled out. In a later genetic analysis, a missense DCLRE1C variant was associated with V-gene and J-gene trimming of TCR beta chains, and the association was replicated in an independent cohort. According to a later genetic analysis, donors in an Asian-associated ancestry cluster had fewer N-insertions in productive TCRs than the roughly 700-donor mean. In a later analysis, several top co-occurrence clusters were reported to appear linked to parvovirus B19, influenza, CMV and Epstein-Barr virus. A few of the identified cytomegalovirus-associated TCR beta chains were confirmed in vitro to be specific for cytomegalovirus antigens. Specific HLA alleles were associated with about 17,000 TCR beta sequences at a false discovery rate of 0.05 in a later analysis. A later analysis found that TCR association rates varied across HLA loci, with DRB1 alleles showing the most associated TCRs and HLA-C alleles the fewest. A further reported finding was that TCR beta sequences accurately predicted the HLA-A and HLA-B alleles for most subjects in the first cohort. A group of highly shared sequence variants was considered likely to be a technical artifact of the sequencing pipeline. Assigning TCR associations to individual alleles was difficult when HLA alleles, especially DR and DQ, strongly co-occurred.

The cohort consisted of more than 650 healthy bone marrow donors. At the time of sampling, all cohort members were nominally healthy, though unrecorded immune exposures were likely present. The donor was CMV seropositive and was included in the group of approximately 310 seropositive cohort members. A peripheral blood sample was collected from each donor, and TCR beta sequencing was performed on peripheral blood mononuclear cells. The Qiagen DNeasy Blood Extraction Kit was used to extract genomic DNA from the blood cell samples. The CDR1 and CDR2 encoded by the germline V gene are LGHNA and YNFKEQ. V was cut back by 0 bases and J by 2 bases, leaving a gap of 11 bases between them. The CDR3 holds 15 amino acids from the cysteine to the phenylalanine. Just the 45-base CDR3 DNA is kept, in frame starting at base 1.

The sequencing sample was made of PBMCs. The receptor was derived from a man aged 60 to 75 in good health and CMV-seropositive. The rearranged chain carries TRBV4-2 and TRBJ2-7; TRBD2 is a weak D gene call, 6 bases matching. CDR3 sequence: CASSQDQASAYEQYF. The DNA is TGTGCCAGCAGCCAAGATCAGGCTAGCGCCTACGAGCAGTACTTC.